The 19 T cell receptor beta chains below come from one sample, sequenced in a study of cytomegalovirus exposure and HLA in healthy donors. 13 Jbeta primers and 60 Vbeta primers were used for the PCR. Some clones are missing from TCRdb's copy, which holds only in-frame ones; the method was immunoSEQ multiplex PCR. The listing contains under 150,000 clones. Sequenced: PBMCs. These receptors came from a woman aged 60 to 75 in good health and CMV-seronegative.

The J gene is TRBJ2-2, the V gene TRBV11-3; possibly TRBD1 for D (6 bases). This CDR3 region has 15 residues. Germline lookup yields CDR1 SGHNT and CDR2 YENEEA. V lost 1 base and J 4 bases, leaving 10 bases between the germline ends. CDR3: CASSLAGARTGELFF. For the CDR3, the DNA is TGTGCCAGCAGCTTAGCAGGGGCCCGCACCGGGGAGCTGTTTTTT.

The rearrangement uses TRBV28 and TRBJ2-5; 10 positions agree with TRBD2. There are 14 residues in the CDR3. V gave up 10 bases and J gave up 5 bases; unmatched junction bases: 10. Germline V CDR1 and CDR2: MDHEN, SYDVKM. The CDR3 nucleotides are TGTGCCACCAAGCGGGCTAGCGGGAGTGAGACCCAGTACTTC. Translating it yields CATKRASGSETQYF.

This chain connects TRBV18 to TRBJ2-7, with TRBD1 identical over 7 bases. V shed 3 bases, J shed 3 bases, and the junction held 5 bases outside the gene matches. The germline CDR1 and CDR2 sequences are KGHSH and LQKENI. The CDR3 length is 14 residues. CDR3 protein: CASSPRPGGYEQYF. The CDR3 nucleotides are TGTGCCAGCTCACCCCGGCCAGGGGGCTACGAGCAGTACTTC.

The CDR3 nucleotides read TGTGCCAGCAGGAGTGCACAGGGGGGGAGGCTCAAAGCTTTCTTT. Protein: CASRSAQGGRLKAFF. The chain links TRBV2 to TRBJ1-1; 8 bases agree with TRBD1. Germline values: CDR1 SNHLY, CDR2 FYNNEI. After removal of 6 bases from V and 9 bases from J, the junction contained 15 bases not matched to a gene. The CDR3 sequence is 15 residues long.

V gene TRBV7-9 combines with J gene TRBJ1-1; 7 nucleotides line up with TRBD1. CDR3 length: 14 residues. The ends lost 6 bases at V and 2 bases at J; junction bases unmatched: 6. Germline assignment: CDR1 SEHNR and CDR2 FQNEAQ (reference sequence). The CDR3 spells CASRPRDSNTEAFF. CDR3 DNA sequence: TGTGCCAGCAGACCGCGGGACAGTAACACTGAAGCTTTCTTT. The full variable domain, rest sourced from reference TRBV7-9 and TRBJ1-1, is DTGVSQNPRHKITKRGQNVTFRCDPISEHNRLYWYRQTLGQGPEFLTYFQNEAQLEKSRLLSDRFSAERPKGSFSTLEIQRTEQGDSAMYLCASRPRDSNTEAFFGQGTRLTVV.

The chain carries TRBV21-1 and TRBJ2-7; TRBD2, the D gene given by the table, was not confirmed from the DNA. TRBV21-1 represents a pseudogene. This CDR3 has 11 residues. The CDR3 protein is CASTRGYEQYF. DNA for the CDR3: TGTGCCAGCACCAGAGGGTACGAGCAGTACTTC.

V is TRBV2 and J is TRBJ2-7, with 15 bases aligning to TRBD2. Germline V CDR1 and CDR2: SNHLY, FYNNEI. The CDR3 is 17 amino acids. The V and J ends lost 3 bases and 0 bases, in that order; junction bases with no gene match: 3. CDR3 coding DNA: TGTGCCAGCAGTGAGCCGGGACTAGCGGGGGGCTCCTACGAGCAGTACTTC. The encoded protein is CASSEPGLAGGSYEQYF.

V and J are TRBV27 and TRBJ1-5, with a tentative D call TRBD1 (5 bases). V was trimmed by 2 bases and J by 6 bases, leaving 14 bases between them. Germline V gene sequence: CDR1 MNHEY, CDR2 SMNVEV (reference sequence). This CDR3 spans 15 amino acids. In DNA form, the CDR3 reads TGTGCCAGCAGTTTAGACGCCCAGGGTCGTCAGCCCCAGCATTTT. Residues: CASSLDAQGRQPQHF.

CDR3 region: CASRPTGGTEAFF. The CDR3 nucleotides read TGTGCCAGCAGACCTACAGGGGGCACTGAAGCTTTCTTT. The rearrangement joins TRBV5-4 to TRBJ1-1, with 8 bases fitting TRBD1. The ends lost 5 bases at V and 4 bases at J; junction bases unmatched: 4. CDR1 is SGHNT, CDR2 YYREEE, per germline (reference sequence). This CDR3 has 13 residues.

The chain employs TRBV2 and TRBJ2-1; no definite D call. V was clipped by 6 bases and J by 4 bases, with 10 bases between them. CDR1 and CDR2 from the germline V gene are SNHLY and FYNNEI. This CDR3 is built from 13 residues. As DNA, the CDR3 is TGTGCCAGCAGCAAAGAGTATTACAATGAGCAGTTCTTC. It specifies CASSKEYYNEQFF. The variable domain in full, completed from reference TRBV2 and TRBJ2-1, reads EPEVTQTPSHQVTQMGQEVILRCVPISNHLYFYWYRQILGQKVEFLVSFYNNEISEKSEIFDDQFSVERPDGSNFTLKIRSTKLEDSAMYFCASSKEYYNEQFFGPGTRLTVL.

The chain carries TRBV1 and TRBJ2-5; TRBD1 is the table's D call, not checked against the DNA. TRBV1 is a listed pseudogene. This CDR3 is built from 13 residues. The CDR3 nucleotides are TGCACCAGCAGCCTGGACAACCAAGAGACCCAGTACTTC. This gives the protein CTSSLDNQETQYF.

This chain links TRBV15 with TRBJ2-1; no clear D gene. This CDR3 is 20 amino acids long. Looked up from germline, CDR1 is LNHNV and CDR2 is YYDKDF (reference sequence). V was cut by 5 bases and J by 0 bases, with 26 bases left in between. As DNA, the CDR3 is TGTGCCACCAGCGTCGCGAATGTTTTGAGGCAGTCGAGCTCCTACAATGAGCAGTTCTTC. Its protein product is CATSVANVLRQSSSYNEQFF. The entire variable domain, with the rest obtained from reference TRBV15 and TRBJ2-1, is as follows: DAMVIQNPRYQVTQFGKPVTLSCSQTLNHNVMYWYQQKSSQAPKLLFHYYDKDFNNEADTPDNFQSRRPNTSFCFLDIRSPGLGDTAMYLCATSVANVLRQSSSYNEQFFGPGTRLTVL.

The rearrangement uses TRBV18 and TRBJ1-3; maybe TRBD1 (5 bases). Germline CDR1 and CDR2: KGHSH and LQKENI. The CDR3 has 15 residues. Trimming stripped 8 bases from V and 0 bases from J, with 14 bases between. The DNA for the CDR3 is TGTGCCAGCGTCACCAGTAGGGGCTCTGGAAACACCATATATTTT. Its translation: CASVTSRGSGNTIYF.

The J gene is TRBJ2-7, the V gene TRBV4-1; 12 nucleotides agree with TRBD2. The CDR3 runs 19 residues. V lost 3 bases, J lost 0 bases, and 12 bases stayed unmatched. Germline V gives CDR1 MGHRA, CDR2 YSYEKL. CDR3 DNA: TGCGCCAGCAGCCACCACCCCCCACCGACTAGCGGGGGCTCCTACGAGCAGTACTTC. Translated: CASSHHPPPTSGGSYEQYF.

The V gene is TRBV2, the J gene TRBJ2-3, with TRBD2 matching 7 bases. Germline loops: CDR1 SNHLY, CDR2 FYNNEI. V shed 4 bases and J 1 base; nucleotides not matched to a gene: 8. This CDR3 has 16 amino acids. The DNA for the CDR3 is TGTGCCAGCAGTGTAGGACCCCTAGCGGGCACAGATACGCAGTATTTT. This sequence encodes CASSVGPLAGTDTQYF. Full variable domain (remainder filled in from reference TRBV2 and TRBJ2-3): EPEVTQTPSHQVTQMGQEVILRCVPISNHLYFYWYRQILGQKVEFLVSFYNNEISEKSEIFDDQFSVERPDGSNFTLKIRSTKLEDSAMYFCASSVGPLAGTDTQYFGPGTRLTVL.

V is TRBV29-1 and J is TRBJ2-7, with D perhaps matching TRBD1 (6 bases). This CDR3 comprises 11 residues. Trimming cost V 6 bases and J 9 bases, with 15 bases left between them. In germline, CDR1 is SQVTM, CDR2 ANQGSEA. CDR3 sequence (DNA): TGCAGCGTGAGGACAGTAGTAGGGCAGTACTTC. It yields the protein CSVRTVVGQYF.

The rearrangement uses TRBV6-1 and TRBJ2-5; D perhaps matches TRBD1 (6 bases). The V and J ends lost 5 bases and 2 bases respectively, with 12 bases between them. Germline V lookup: CDR1 MNHNS, CDR2 SASEGT. The CDR3 is 14 residues long. The DNA for the CDR3 is TGTGCCAGCAGTCTTGGACAGTGGCAAGAGACCCAGTACTTC. Its protein is CASSLGQWQETQYF.

The chain couples TRBV6-5 to TRBJ2-7; D unclear. Germline CDR1 reads MNHEY; CDR2 reads SVGAGI. The germline V and J ends were trimmed by 0 bases and 2 bases, with 14 bases remaining between them. This CDR3 has 16 amino acids. The CDR3 region is CASSYSSGSRTYEQYF. CDR3 sequence (DNA): TGTGCCAGCAGTTACTCGTCCGGTAGCCGGACCTACGAGCAGTACTTC.

The chain uses TRBV6-5 and TRBJ1-5, with D perhaps TRBD1 (6 bases). Germline CDR1 and CDR2: MNHEY and SVGAGI. V lost 0 bases to trimming and J lost 2 bases, with 11 bases between them. This CDR3 contains 16 residues. The CDR3 bases are TGTGCCAGCAGTTACTCCGGCAGGGGACGCAATCAGCCCCAGCATTTT. Encoded protein: CASSYSGRGRNQPQHF.